These 26 T cell receptor beta chains came from one sample sequenced in a study of blood T cell repertoires in COVID-19 (dated by TCRdb to the early 2020s). Library preparation employed the immunoSEQ multiplex PCR assay. Imported from immuneACCESS, the table was reduced by TCRdb to in-frame sequences with V and J called. These copies leave out some clones; in studies compared against another copy, an unresolved V gene accounts for under half, and the cause of the remainder is not known. The table for this sample lists some 180,000 clones; 75% to 85% of them were counted only once. The top ten hold around 12% of the sample. Sequenced sample: peripheral blood. The receptor set was obtained from a woman of 80 years or more with COVID-19, enrolled during active disease.

V and J are TRBV29-1 and TRBJ1-2; D is perhaps TRBD1 (5 bases). Trimming shortened V by 7 bases and J by 1 base, and 13 bases separated the two germline ends. Germline V gives CDR1 SQVTM, CDR2 ANQGSEA. CDR3 length: 13 amino acids. The CDR3 nucleotides are TGCAGCGCTCTCTTACAGGATAACTATGGCTACACCTTC. It yields the protein CSALLQDNYGYTF.

The chain recombines TRBV4-1 with TRBJ1-3, with TRBD1 identical over 8 bases. The CDR3 consists of 16 residues. Looked up from germline, CDR1 is MGHRA and CDR2 is YSYEKL. V lost 2 bases, J lost 3 bases, and 6 bases stayed unmatched. Here the CDR3 DNA reads TGCGCCAGCAGCCAACCTGGACAGGGAGGTGGAAACACCATATATTTT. Translating gives CASSQPGQGGGNTIYF.

The genes are TRBV28 and TRBJ2-7; TRBD2 aligns across 7 bases. V gave up 6 bases and J gave up 3 bases; unmatched junction bases: 8. CDR3 length: 14 amino acids. Germline CDR1 and CDR2: MDHEN and SYDVKM. The CDR3 nucleotides read TGTGCCAGCAGGGGGGAAGCTAGCGGCTACGAGCAGTACTTC. This gives the protein CASRGEASGYEQYF.

The chain uses TRBV7-9 and TRBJ1-1; D ambiguous. Trimming took 1 base from V and 8 from J, leaving 14 bases between them. The CDR3 covers 14 residues. CDR1 is SEHNR, CDR2 FQNEAQ, per germline (reference sequence). The CDR3 sequence: CASSLGGYFGEAFF. For the CDR3, the DNA is TGTGCCAGCAGCTTAGGAGGGTATTTTGGGGAAGCTTTCTTT.

The chain combines TRBV7-2 with TRBJ2-7, with a possible D match to TRBD2 (6 bases). The germline V and J ends were trimmed by 0 bases and 1 base, with 13 bases remaining between them. Germline V gene lookup returns CDR1 SGHTA and CDR2 FQGNSA. The CDR3 covers 16 residues. The CDR3 loop is CASSLAPQEGSYEQYF. The DNA of the CDR3 is TGTGCCAGCAGCTTAGCCCCACAGGAGGGTTCCTACGAGCAGTACTTC.

This clone was seen a few times. This CDR3 is CASKHGRGAGYEQYF. The CDR3 nucleotides read TGTGCCAGCAAACATGGGAGGGGCGCCGGGTACGAGCAGTACTTC. The chain recombines TRBV28 with TRBJ2-7; 7 bases agree with TRBD2. The germline V gene encodes CDR1 MDHEN and CDR2 SYDVKM. J lost 4 bases, V lost 7 bases, and 13 bases had no gene match. The CDR3 is 15 residues long.

The CDR3 sequence: CASSYSRGGASEQFF. CDR3 bases: TGTGCCAGCAGTTACAGTCGCGGGGGGGCGAGTGAGCAGTTCTTC. V is TRBV6-2 or TRBV6-3 and J is TRBJ2-1, with TRBD2 matching 9 bases. The germline V gene has CDR1 MNHEY and CDR2 SVGEGT. The CDR3 runs 15 residues. The ends lost 2 bases at V and 9 bases at J; junction bases unmatched: 8.

This chain links TRBV6-5 with TRBJ2-7; D ambiguous. V lost 0 bases and J lost 6, with 6 bases in between. Per the germline V gene, CDR1 is MNHEY and CDR2 is SVGAGI. There are 12 residues in the CDR3. The CDR3 spells CASSYSGSEQYF. CDR3 coding DNA: TGTGCCAGCAGTTACTCGGGCTCCGAGCAGTACTTC.

The chain is built from TRBV19 and TRBJ2-3; TRBD2 matches 12 bases. This CDR3 has 19 amino acids. Germline values: CDR1 LNHDA, CDR2 SQIVND (reference sequence). V lost 3 bases and J lost 0; bases outside the gene matches: 10. CDR3 residues: CASSMIPSGRALSTDTQYF. The DNA of the CDR3 is TGTGCCAGTAGTATGATCCCTAGCGGGAGGGCCCTAAGCACAGATACGCAGTATTTT.

This clone was counted once. The chain employs TRBV5-6 and TRBJ1-2; possible D gene TRBD1, 6 bases. The V end was cut by 4 bases, the J end by 4 bases, with 17 bases between. Per germline, CDR1 SGHDT and CDR2 YYEEEE. The CDR3 is 15 residues long. CDR3 sequence reads: CASSPAGDGGYGYTF. CDR3 nucleotides: TGTGCCAGCAGCCCGGCAGGGGACGGAGGCTATGGCTACACCTTC.

V usage is TRBV11-2 and J usage is TRBJ1-2; the match to TRBD1 covers 7 bases. The CDR3 is 15 amino acids. The V gene's germline CDR1 is SGHAT and CDR2 FQNNGV. With V trimmed by 5 bases and J by 7 bases, 13 bases remained unmatched. The CDR3 protein is CASSPRDSPIGGYTF. The CDR3 DNA is TGTGCCAGCAGCCCCCGGGACAGCCCCATCGGTGGCTACACCTTC. Looking up the rest from reference TRBV11-2 and TRBJ1-2 gives the full variable domain: EAGVAQSPRYKIIEKRQSVAFWCNPISGHATLYWYQQILGQGPKLLIQFQNNGVVDDSQLPKDRFSAERLKGVDSTLKIQPAKLEDSAVYLCASSPRDSPIGGYTFGSGTRLTVV.

The chain is built from TRBV27 and TRBJ2-7; 10 bases agree with TRBD2. CDR1 is MNHEY and CDR2 is SMNVEV in the germline V gene (reference sequence). The CDR3 loop spans 13 amino acids. After removal of 6 bases from V and 4 bases from J, the junction contained 3 bases not matched to a gene. The CDR3 reads CASRTSGKYEQYF. CDR3 DNA sequence: TGTGCCAGCAGAACTAGCGGGAAATACGAGCAGTACTTC.

The chain carries TRBV5-1 and TRBJ1-4; 7 nucleotides match TRBD1. The CDR3 covers 15 residues. CDR1 is SGHRS and CDR2 is YFSETQ in the germline V gene. J lost 8 bases, V lost 0 bases, and 7 bases had no gene match. In DNA form, the CDR3 reads TGCGCCAGCAGCTTGGCAGGGGAACAGGGGGAAAAACTGTTTTTT. Encoded protein: CASSLAGEQGEKLFF.

As regards this clone: At the DNA level, this CDR3 is encoded by other sequences in the same sample as well. CDR3 region: CASSFTGNTEAFF. In nucleotides, the CDR3 is TGTGCCAGCAGTTTTACAGGGAACACTGAAGCTTTCTTT. The V and J genes are TRBV12-3 or TRBV12-4 and TRBJ1-1; D may be TRBD1 (5 bases). This CDR3 has 13 residues. The V gene lost 3 bases and the J gene lost 1 base, with 6 bases spanning the gap.

This clone was seen more than once but under ten times. The rearrangement joins TRBV9 to TRBJ2-1; TRBD2 agrees at 10 bases. Germline V gene data show CDR1 as SGDLS and CDR2 as YYNGEE. The junction had 9 bases not matched to a gene; V was cut back by 2 bases and J by 1 base. The CDR3 consists of 18 residues. CDR3 amino acids: CASSVGLAGAVSYNEQFF. CDR3 nucleotide sequence: TGTGCCAGCAGCGTGGGCCTAGCGGGGGCAGTATCCTACAATGAGCAGTTCTTC.

The chain carries TRBV10-3 and TRBJ2-7; TRBD1 is a possible D gene (5 bases). Per the germline V gene, CDR1 is ENHRY and CDR2 is SYGVKD. The CDR3 runs 15 residues. The germline V and J ends were trimmed by 10 bases and 2 bases, with 21 bases remaining between them. CDR3 bases: TGTGCCACCCGAATGGACATAACGGTTGCCTACGAGCAGTACTTC. Its protein is CATRMDITVAYEQYF.

This clone was counted a few times. This chain links TRBV6-5 with TRBJ1-2, with D possibly matching TRBD1 (5 bases). The V gene's germline CDR1 is MNHEY and CDR2 SVGAGI. V lost 7 bases to trimming and J lost 4 bases, with 13 bases between them. The CDR3 is made up of 13 amino acids. The DNA of the CDR3 is TGTGCCAGCAAGGTGACAGCCGCCTATGGCTACACCTTC. Protein: CASKVTAAYGYTF.

The J gene is TRBJ2-3, the V gene TRBV18, with D possibly TRBD1 on 7 matching bases. Looked up from germline, CDR1 is KGHSH and CDR2 is LQKENI. V was trimmed by 8 bases and J by 4 bases, leaving 10 bases between them. The CDR3 has 12 residues. Here the CDR3 reads CASAGGPDTQYF. The CDR3 nucleotides are TGTGCCAGCGCAGGGGGGCCAGATACGCAGTATTTT.

The gene calls are TRBV10-2 and TRBJ2-2, with 7 bases lining up with TRBD2. This CDR3 has 15 residues. Germline V gene sequence: CDR1 WSHSY, CDR2 SAAADI. V trimming: 7 bases; J trimming: 3 bases; junction bases outside the gene matches: 8. The CDR3 DNA is TGCGCCAGCAATAGTGAGGGAGGGGACACCGGGGAGCTGTTTTTT. Amino acid sequence: CASNSEGGDTGELFF.

This clone turned up a few times. The chain links TRBV7-8 to TRBJ1-3; no clear D. The CDR3 loop spans 13 amino acids. In germline, CDR1 is SGHVS, CDR2 FQNEAQ. V gave up 4 bases and J gave up 4 bases, with 8 bases separating them. In nucleotides, the CDR3 is TGTGCCAGCAGCTATAATCGGGGAAACACCATATATTTT. Amino acids: CASSYNRGNTIYF.

The chain recombines TRBV5-1 with TRBJ1-1; possible D gene TRBD1, 6 bases. V gave up 4 bases and J gave up 0 bases, with 10 bases separating them. CDR1 SGHRS and CDR2 YFSETQ come from the germline V gene. The CDR3 runs 14 residues. The CDR3 DNA follows: TGCGCCAGCAGCGCGGACAGTATGAACACTGAAGCTTTCTTT. As protein: CASSADSMNTEAFF.

Written as DNA, the CDR3 is TGTGCCAGCAGCTTCCGGGGAGGGGAGACCCAGTACTTC. Its protein product is CASSFRGGETQYF. The chain combines TRBV5-4 with TRBJ2-5, with TRBD2 matching over 7 bases. CDR1 and CDR2 from the germline V gene are SGHNT and YYREEE (reference sequence). V shed 2 bases, J shed 5 bases, and the junction held 3 bases outside the gene matches. The CDR3 runs 13 residues.

The chain couples TRBV5-4 to TRBJ2-1, with D perhaps matching TRBD2 (7 bases). Trimming took off 0 bases at V and 7 bases at J, with 17 bases between the two ends. Per the germline V gene, CDR1 is SGHNT and CDR2 is YYREEE (reference sequence). The CDR3 loop spans 16 amino acids. The CDR3 DNA is TGTGCCAGCAGCTTGGGGCCCGGGGGGCCGGGTAATGAGCAGTTCTTC. It yields the protein CASSLGPGGPGNEQFF.

DNA for the CDR3: TGTGCCAGCAGCTTAGGGACACTGCGCTACGAGCAGTACTTC. Protein sequence: CASSLGTLRYEQYF. The chain is built from TRBV7-2 and TRBJ2-7; the D gene is possibly TRBD1 (5 bases). Trimming took 1 base from V and 3 from J, leaving 10 bases between them. The CDR3 length is 14 residues. Germline V gives CDR1 SGHTA, CDR2 FQGNSA.

This chain joins TRBV27 and TRBJ1-2, with D perhaps matching TRBD1 (5 bases). CDR1 and CDR2 (germline): MNHEY, SMNVEV (reference sequence). The V and J ends lost 3 bases and 5 bases respectively, with 10 bases between them. CDR3 length: 13 residues. The CDR3 DNA reads TGTGCCAGCAGTTTCCGGGGGGAGTATGGCTACACCTTC. It translates to CASSFRGEYGYTF.

V is TRBV18 and J is TRBJ2-5, with 9 bases fitting TRBD1. Trimming cost V 3 bases and J 2 bases; bases outside gene matches: 1. The CDR3 has 14 amino acids. Germline lookup yields CDR1 KGHSH and CDR2 LQKENI. This CDR3 reads CASSPGTGQETQYF. The CDR3, as DNA: TGTGCCAGCTCACCCGGGACAGGGCAAGAGACCCAGTACTTC.